A single sample gave rise to the 30 T cell receptor beta chains below, sequenced in a study of blood T cell repertoires in COVID-19. The repertoire was sequenced with immunoSEQ multiplex PCR; TCRdb's copy has only in-frame clones and lacks some. The sample lists about 250,000 clones, 65% to 85% occurring once. The specimen was peripheral blood. The receptors come from a man older than 75 with acute or convalescent COVID-19.

The V gene is TRBV11-2, the J gene TRBJ1-2, with D possibly being TRBD1 (6 bases). This CDR3 region has 15 residues. V was clipped by 0 bases and J by 8 bases, with 16 bases between them. CDR1 is SGHAT, CDR2 FQNNGV, per germline. The CDR3, as DNA: TGTGCCAGCAGCTTAGATGGCAACAGGGAAAGAGGCTACACCTTC. This encodes CASSLDGNRERGYTF. The whole variable domain, remainder taken from reference TRBV11-2 and TRBJ1-2, is EAGVAQSPRYKIIEKRQSVAFWCNPISGHATLYWYQQILGQGPKLLIQFQNNGVVDDSQLPKDRFSAERLKGVDSTLKIQPAKLEDSAVYLCASSLDGNRERGYTFGSGTRLTVV.

V and J are TRBV11-2 and TRBJ2-7, with D unclear. V dropped 4 bases and J dropped 0 bases, with 10 bases sitting between them. Germline V gene lookup returns CDR1 SGHAT and CDR2 FQNNGV. The CDR3 runs to 14 residues. The CDR3 reads CASSSSTGSYEQYF. The CDR3 DNA reads TGTGCCAGCAGCTCGTCAACTGGCTCCTACGAGCAGTACTTC.

This chain connects TRBV6-6 to TRBJ2-7, with 8 bases identical to TRBD1. Trimming at V came to 3 bases and at J to 1 base, leaving 2 bases not matched to a gene. The CDR3 covers 14 residues. Germline V gene lookup returns CDR1 MNHNY and CDR2 SVGAGI (reference sequence). The CDR3 region is CASSYDRGSYEQYF. CDR3 DNA sequence: TGTGCCAGCAGTTATGACAGGGGATCCTACGAGCAGTACTTC.

The chain carries TRBV18 and TRBJ1-3, with 7 bases that match TRBD1. J was trimmed by 0 bases and V by 6 bases; bases with no gene match: 5. Germline CDR1 reads KGHSH; CDR2 reads LQKENI. This CDR3 has 15 amino acids. CDR3 DNA: TGTGCCAGCTCGGCCACAGGGGACTCTGGAAACACCATATATTTT. Translated, it gives CASSATGDSGNTIYF.

V is TRBV29-1 and J is TRBJ2-7; TRBD1 matches at 10 bases. The germline gives CDR1 SQVTM, CDR2 ANQGSEA. This CDR3 spans 13 amino acids. After removal of 7 bases from V and 4 bases from J, the junction contained 7 bases not matched to a gene. The CDR3 loop reads CSASGTGEYEQYF. In DNA form, the CDR3 reads TGCAGCGCATCCGGGACAGGGGAATACGAGCAGTACTTC.

This clone occurred a few times. The chain employs TRBV3-1 (or the pseudogene TRBV3-2) and TRBJ2-6, with D uncertain. Trimming pared 0 bases from V and 4 bases from J, leaving 10 bases between. Germline V gene lookup returns CDR1 LGHDT and CDR2 YNNKEL (reference sequence). This CDR3 contains 16 residues. In nucleotides, the CDR3 is TGTGCCAGCAGCCAAGATTGGAGTGCCGGGGCCAACGTCCTGACTTTC. Amino acids: CASSQDWSAGANVLTF.

This chain uses TRBV24-1 with TRBJ2-2, with TRBD2 as a possible D gene (6 bases). Between the trimmed V and J ends, which lost 9 bases and 3 bases, there was a span of 13 bases. The length of the CDR3 is 14 residues. Per the germline V gene, CDR1 is KGHDR and CDR2 is SFDVKD. As DNA, the CDR3 is TGTGCCACCGGAGGGGCGCGAGACACCGGGGAGCTGTTTTTT. Translation gives CATGGARDTGELFF.

The chain employs TRBV19 and TRBJ2-3, with TRBD2 identical over 16 bases. V was clipped by 6 bases and J by 2 bases; unmatched bases: 8. The CDR3 loop spans 18 amino acids. Germline V CDR1 and CDR2: LNHDA, SQIVND (reference sequence). This CDR3 is CASSRGTSGGAITDTQYF. The CDR3 DNA follows: TGTGCCAGTAGCCGCGGGACTAGCGGGGGGGCCATCACAGATACGCAGTATTTT.

The chain recombines TRBV7-9 with TRBJ1-2; 7 nucleotides align to TRBD1. There are 13 residues in the CDR3. CDR1 and CDR2 (germline): SEHNR, FQNEAQ (reference sequence). Germline trimming cut 5 bases from V and 6 bases from J; bases unmatched to any gene: 6. DNA of the CDR3: TGTGCCAGCAGCCCCAGACAGGGTGATGGCTACACCTTC. Protein product: CASSPRQGDGYTF. The variable domain in full, with the rest retrieved from reference TRBV7-9 and TRBJ1-2, is DTGVSQNPRHKITKRGQNVTFRCDPISEHNRLYWYRQTLGQGPEFLTYFQNEAQLEKSRLLSDRFSAERPKGSFSTLEIQRTEQGDSAMYLCASSPRQGDGYTFGSGTRLTVV.

This sequence joins TRBV24-1 and TRBJ2-3; 12 bases fit TRBD2. CDR3 length: 17 amino acids. V was clipped by 4 bases and J by 4 bases; unmatched bases: 8. The germline V gene has CDR1 KGHDR and CDR2 SFDVKD. CDR3 sequence reads: CATSEGATSGGADTQYF. CDR3 nucleotides: TGTGCCACCAGTGAGGGTGCGACTAGCGGGGGTGCAGATACGCAGTATTTT.

This sequence joins TRBV11-2 and TRBJ1-1; the match to TRBD1 covers 11 bases. V lost 5 bases and J lost 5; bases outside the gene matches: 7. CDR1 SGHAT and CDR2 FQNNGV come from the germline V gene. The CDR3 covers 15 residues. The CDR3 is CASSDRDRGRTEAFF. CDR3 nucleotides: TGTGCCAGCAGCGACCGGGACAGGGGGAGGACTGAAGCTTTCTTT.

This clone has a handful of counts. V is TRBV5-4 and J is TRBJ2-7; 7 positions match TRBD1. V lost 2 bases to trimming and J lost 3 bases; unmatched junction nucleotides: 5. Germline lookup yields CDR1 SGHNT and CDR2 YYREEE (reference sequence). This CDR3 is 14 amino acids long. CDR3 nucleotide sequence: TGTGCCAGCAGCTTTGACAGGGTAGACTACGAGCAGTACTTC. It translates to CASSFDRVDYEQYF.

The V gene is TRBV2, the J gene TRBJ1-5; 9 bases are shared with TRBD1. After removal of 5 bases from V and 5 bases from J, the junction contained 4 bases not matched to a gene. This CDR3 comprises 14 residues. Germline CDR1 and CDR2: SNHLY and FYNNEI. CDR3 sequence (DNA): TGTGCCAGCAGTCCCACAGGGGGCGATCAGCCCCAGCATTTT. The encoded protein is CASSPTGGDQPQHF.

This clone was counted once. The J gene is TRBJ2-5, the V gene TRBV7-9, with D uncertain. This CDR3 region has 14 residues. V dropped 3 bases and J dropped 0 bases, with 8 bases sitting between them. Germline V gene data show CDR1 as SEHNR and CDR2 as FQNEAQ (reference sequence). The CDR3 DNA reads as TGTGCCAGCAGCTTCTTTAGTAACCAAGAGACCCAGTACTTC. It is translated as CASSFFSNQETQYF.

V usage is TRBV27 and J usage is TRBJ1-5; 7 nucleotides agree with TRBD1. CDR3 length equals 13 residues. V dropped 6 bases and J dropped 5; count of bases not matched to a gene: 4. From germline, CDR1 is MNHEY and CDR2 SMNVEV (reference sequence). CDR3: CASSQQGDQPQHF. The CDR3, as DNA: TGTGCCAGCAGCCAGCAGGGGGATCAGCCCCAGCATTTT.

The chain combines TRBV10-3 with TRBJ2-2; maybe TRBD2 (7 bases). Deletions cut 7 bases from V and 4 bases from J, with 19 bases between. Germline lookup yields CDR1 ENHRY and CDR2 SYGVKD. This CDR3 spans 16 amino acids. This chain's CDR3 is CAIMNSAGAGTGELFF. In DNA, the CDR3 is TGTGCCATCATGAATTCGGCGGGGGCTGGCACCGGGGAGCTGTTTTTT.

V usage is TRBV7-2 and J usage is TRBJ2-7, with 7 bases lining up with TRBD1. Germline V gene data show CDR1 as SGHTA and CDR2 as FQGNSA. With V trimmed by 4 bases and J by 4 bases, 19 bases remained unmatched. This CDR3 has 18 amino acids. CDR3 sequence reads: CASSSYPHYTGQLYEQYF. The CDR3 bases are TGTGCCAGCAGCTCTTACCCCCACTACACGGGACAGCTATACGAGCAGTACTTC.

The V call is TRBV11-2, the J call TRBJ2-5, with a tentative D call TRBD2 (5 bases). The length of the CDR3 is 17 residues. Per germline, CDR1 SGHAT and CDR2 FQNNGV. V was pared by 5 bases and J by 5 bases, with 24 bases between. As DNA, the CDR3 is TGTGCCAGCAGCCCCGGGAAGGGTCTAGTTGCGTGGGAGACCCAGTACTTC. Translation: CASSPGKGLVAWETQYF.

The CDR3 coding sequence is TGTGCCAGTAGTATACCCCTAGCCCCCAATCAGCCCCAGCATTTT. Translating it yields CASSIPLAPNQPQHF. The chain is built from TRBV19 and TRBJ1-5; D is undetermined. CDR3 length: 15 residues. The germline CDR1 and CDR2 sequences are LNHDA and SQIVND (reference sequence). V was clipped by 2 bases and J by 3 bases, with 11 bases between them.

This rearrangement joins TRBV12-3 or TRBV12-4 to TRBJ1-5, with D unclear. Trimming stripped 7 bases from V and 5 bases from J, with 9 bases between. This CDR3 has 12 amino acids. CDR3 nucleotide sequence: TGTGCCAGCACTACAGTCCATCAGCCCCAGCATTTT. Amino acid sequence: CASTTVHQPQHF.

This sequence joins TRBV3-1 (or the pseudogene TRBV3-2) and TRBJ2-3; D not certain. This CDR3 comprises 14 residues. Germline V gene sequence: CDR1 LGHDT, CDR2 YNNKEL (reference sequence). V was cut by 4 bases and J by 1 base, with 9 bases left in between. The CDR3 sequence is CASSPLVRTDTQYF. As DNA, the CDR3 is TGTGCCAGCAGCCCTCTCGTCCGCACAGATACGCAGTATTTT.

The gene calls are TRBV6-2 or TRBV6-3 and TRBJ2-1; perhaps TRBD2 as D (6 bases). Germline V gene sequence: CDR1 MNHEY, CDR2 SVGEGT. V was clipped by 3 bases and J by 9 bases, with 9 bases between them. The CDR3 length is 12 residues. The CDR3 bases are TGTGCCAGCAGTTATACCGGGAGTGAGCAGTTCTTC. Amino acid sequence: CASSYTGSEQFF.

The rearrangement links TRBV5-1 to TRBJ1-5; 8 nucleotides align to TRBD1. Losses at the gene ends were 1 base for V and 7 bases for J; bases not matched to a gene: 13. The CDR3 runs 17 residues. CDR1 is SGHRS, CDR2 YFSETQ, per germline. In DNA, the CDR3 is TGCGCCAGCAGCTTGAACGCAAATGACAGGGGCGGACAGCCCCAGCATTTT. This translates into CASSLNANDRGGQPQHF.

This chain joins TRBV6-6 and TRBJ2-5; TRBD2 is a possible D gene (5 bases). Germline lookup yields CDR1 MNHNY and CDR2 SVGAGI (reference sequence). Trimming cost V 2 bases and J 5 bases, with 9 bases left between them. This CDR3 region has 13 residues. The DNA of the CDR3 is TGTGCCAGCAGTTACGCGGGCGGCGAGACCCAGTACTTC. This encodes CASSYAGGETQYF.

The genes are TRBV7-9 and TRBJ1-2; no clear D gene. The germline V and J ends were trimmed by 6 bases and 2 bases, with 10 bases remaining between them. Germline CDR1 reads SEHNR; CDR2 reads FQNEAQ (reference sequence). The CDR3 is 13 amino acids. CDR3 sequence reads: CASSPQKNYGYTF. The CDR3 DNA follows: TGTGCCAGCAGTCCCCAGAAAAACTATGGCTACACCTTC. The complete variable domain, with remaining parts taken from reference TRBV7-9 and TRBJ1-2, reads DTGVSQNPRHKITKRGQNVTFRCDPISEHNRLYWYRQTLGQGPEFLTYFQNEAQLEKSRLLSDRFSAERPKGSFSTLEIQRTEQGDSAMYLCASSPQKNYGYTFGSGTRLTVV.

This clone has only one observation. The CDR3 DNA reads TGTGCCTGGCGGGACAGCACACGTCTACGCGAGCAGTACTTC. Translated: CAWRDSTRLREQYF. The rearrangement uses TRBV30 and TRBJ2-7; 7 bases map to TRBD1. This CDR3 contains 14 residues. Trimming removed 5 bases from V and 6 bases from J; junction bases left unmatched: 13. The germline V gene has CDR1 GTSNPN and CDR2 SVGIG (reference sequence).

A single count supports this clone. The chain is built from TRBV7-2 and TRBJ2-2, with 10 positions matching TRBD1. The CDR3 is 19 amino acids. CDR1 and CDR2 from the germline V gene are SGHTA and FQGNSA. V shed 4 bases and J 3 bases; nucleotides not matched to a gene: 14. The CDR3 sequence: CASSSSFGTGALYTGELFF. The DNA of the CDR3 is TGTGCCAGCAGCTCCTCGTTTGGGACAGGGGCGTTGTACACCGGGGAGCTGTTTTTT.

On this clone: A much larger clone lies a single base off, so this may be a read error. The rearrangement links TRBV27 to TRBJ2-1, with D unresolved. The CDR3 consists of 13 residues. CDR1 is MNHEY, CDR2 SMNVEV, per germline (reference sequence). With 6 bases removed from V and 0 bases from J, the gap between germline ends came to 6 bases. CDR3 sequence reads: CASRESSYNEQFF. CDR3 DNA sequence: TGTGCCAGCAGAGAGAGCTCCTACAATGAGCAGTTCTTC.

The V call is TRBV4-1, the J call TRBJ1-5; possibly TRBD1 for D (6 bases). The CDR3 consists of 17 residues. Trimming took 0 bases from V and 4 from J, leaving 16 bases between them. From germline, CDR1 is MGHRA and CDR2 YSYEKL. In DNA, the CDR3 is TGCGCCAGCAGCCAAGATAAGAGTGCGAGGGGGAATCAGCCCCAGCATTTT. Protein product: CASSQDKSARGNQPQHF.

This clone was observed a handful of times. The genes are TRBV7-2 and TRBJ1-1; D is unresolved. Per germline, CDR1 SGHTA and CDR2 FQGNSA. The germline V and J ends were trimmed by 0 bases and 1 base, with 6 bases remaining between them. The CDR3 extends over 14 amino acids. The CDR3, as DNA: TGTGCCAGCAGCTTAGCGTACGGGAACACTGAAGCTTTCTTT. Translation: CASSLAYGNTEAFF.